The clone carrying this T cell receptor (beta chain) appeared a few times. RNA transcripts were the template for amplifying TCR beta CDR3 regions. When the TCR CDR3 underwent first-round RT-PCR, the HTBI primer set was used. One entry per CDR3 protein results from TCRdb running MiXCR on the multiplex PCR reads. Found here are about 400,000 distinct CDR3 sequences, just under 25% of them singletons; the top ten hold over 70%. The sample comes from a study of T cells in Graves' hyperthyroidism and ophthalmopathy. CDR1 and CDR2 from the germline V gene are SEHNR and FQNEAQ (reference sequence). This CDR3 is 15 amino acids long. The V gene lost 5 bases and the J gene lost 6 bases, with 18 bases spanning the gap.

The sample comprised blood. The rearrangement joins TRBV7-9 to TRBJ2-3, with D possibly being TRBD1 (7 bases). The clonotype originates from a man aged 50 to 59 with Graves' hyperthyroidism. As DNA, the CDR3 is TGTGCCAGCAGCGCCCTGACAGGGCGGGGCGATACGCAGTATTTT. Protein sequence: CASSALTGRGDTQYF.